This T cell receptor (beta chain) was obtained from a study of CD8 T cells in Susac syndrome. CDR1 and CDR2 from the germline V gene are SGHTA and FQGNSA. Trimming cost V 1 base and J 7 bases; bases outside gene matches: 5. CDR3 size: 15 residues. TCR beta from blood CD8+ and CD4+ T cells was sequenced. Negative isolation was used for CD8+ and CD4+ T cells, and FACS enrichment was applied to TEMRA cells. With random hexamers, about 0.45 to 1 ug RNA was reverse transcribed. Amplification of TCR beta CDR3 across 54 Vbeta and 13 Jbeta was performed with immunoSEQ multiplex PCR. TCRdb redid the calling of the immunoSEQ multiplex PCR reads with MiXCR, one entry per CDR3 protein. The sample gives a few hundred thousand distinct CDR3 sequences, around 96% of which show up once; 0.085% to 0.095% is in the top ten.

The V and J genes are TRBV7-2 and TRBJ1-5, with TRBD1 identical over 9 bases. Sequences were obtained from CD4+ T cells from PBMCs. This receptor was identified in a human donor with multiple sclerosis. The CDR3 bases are TGTGCCAGCAGCTTAGGGACAGGGGTTTCGCAGCCCCAGCATTTT. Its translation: CASSLGTGVSQPQHF.